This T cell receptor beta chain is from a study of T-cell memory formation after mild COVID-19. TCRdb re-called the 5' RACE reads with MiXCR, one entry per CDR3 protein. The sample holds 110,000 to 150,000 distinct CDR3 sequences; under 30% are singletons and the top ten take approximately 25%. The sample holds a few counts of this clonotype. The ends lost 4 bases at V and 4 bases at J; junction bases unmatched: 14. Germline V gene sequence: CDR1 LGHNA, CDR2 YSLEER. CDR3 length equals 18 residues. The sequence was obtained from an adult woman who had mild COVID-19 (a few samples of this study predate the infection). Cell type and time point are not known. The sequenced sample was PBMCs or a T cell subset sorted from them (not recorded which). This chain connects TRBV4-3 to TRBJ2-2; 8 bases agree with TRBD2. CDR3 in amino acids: CASSPASEAGAPTGELFF. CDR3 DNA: TGCGCCAGCAGCCCAGCTTCTGAAGCGGGAGCCCCCACCGGGGAGCTGTTTTTT.